The 7 T cell receptor beta chains listed next were all sequenced from one sample in a study of shared clonotypes between healthy human individuals. The repertoire was sequenced with immunoSEQ multiplex PCR; TCRdb's copy has only in-frame clones and lacks some. Of 850,000 to 1,200,000 clones in the sample, around 76% were seen once. Sequencing was done on a sample of memory CD4+ T cells sorted from blood. As for subset: CD45RA-negative fraction. These receptor sequences come from a man between 18 and 35 years old in good health.

Points on this clone: The junction differs from germline at one of its ends, possibly a read error. This chain joins TRBV25-1 and TRBJ2-1, with D unclear. Germline values: CDR1 MGHDK, CDR2 SYGVNS. This CDR3 has 11 residues. The CDR3 bases are TGTGCCAGCAGTGGATCAGCGATAGTGGTCTTC. This sequence encodes CASSGSAIVVF.

The chain has TRBV6-5 and TRBJ2-5; either TRBD1 or TRBD2 may fit D (5 bases each). Deletions cut 0 bases from V and 4 bases from J, with 15 bases between. The germline V gene has CDR1 MNHEY and CDR2 SVGAGI. This CDR3 spans 16 amino acids. This chain's CDR3 is CASSYSRGGPGETQYF. The CDR3 DNA follows: TGTGCCAGCAGTTACTCGAGGGGTGGGCCCGGAGAGACCCAGTACTTC.

The chain employs TRBV7-9 and TRBJ2-7; TRBD2 aligns across 12 bases. The CDR3 has 17 amino acids. V lost 7 bases, J lost 5 bases, and 15 bases stayed unmatched. Germline CDR1 is SEHNR and CDR2 is FQNEAQ (reference sequence). Written as DNA, the CDR3 is TGTGCCAGCACCTGGCTATCTCTAGCGGGAGGGCCCCACGAGCAGTACTTC. Protein sequence: CASTWLSLAGGPHEQYF.

The gene calls are TRBV18 and TRBJ2-3, with 10 nucleotides matching TRBD2. V shed 3 bases and J 0 bases; nucleotides not matched to a gene: 12. Germline V lookup: CDR1 KGHSH, CDR2 LQKENI. The CDR3 is made up of 19 amino acids. The CDR3 nucleotides read TGTGCCAGCTCACCCCCCACTAGCGGGACTCGCTCTAGCACAGATACGCAGTATTTT. Translated: CASSPPTSGTRSSTDTQYF.

This clone was counted between two and nine times. The chain has TRBV12-5 and TRBJ2-2, with unresolved D. Trimming cost V 5 bases and J 7 bases, with 8 bases left between them. Germline-derived CDR1 and CDR2 are LGHNT and FRNRAP. This CDR3 is 12 amino acids long. CDR3 in amino acids: CASGEGGGELFF. Written as DNA, the CDR3 is TGTGCTAGTGGTGAAGGTGGCGGGGAGCTGTTTTTT.

The chain carries TRBV27 and TRBJ2-3, with 15 nucleotides matching TRBD2. Germline trimming cut 5 bases from V and 2 bases from J; bases unmatched to any gene: 14. This CDR3 contains 20 residues. From germline, CDR1 is MNHEY and CDR2 SMNVEV (reference sequence). CDR3 amino acids: CASSQARWTSGGEYTDTQYF. DNA of the CDR3: TGTGCCAGCAGTCAAGCCCGCTGGACTAGCGGGGGGGAATACACAGATACGCAGTATTTT.

The chain links TRBV6-5 to TRBJ2-2; no definite D call. In germline, CDR1 is MNHEY, CDR2 SVGAGI. The CDR3 is 13 amino acids. The germline V and J ends were trimmed by 2 bases and 2 bases, with 3 bases remaining between them. CDR3 protein: CASSYINTGELFF. The DNA for the CDR3 is TGTGCCAGCAGTTACATTAACACCGGGGAGCTGTTTTTT.